The 13 T cell receptor beta chains below all came from one sample that was sequenced in a study of CD8 T cells in Susac syndrome. Random hexamers were used to reverse transcribe the RNA input (0.5 to 1 ug). TCRdb fed the immunoSEQ multiplex PCR reads into MiXCR, producing one record per CDR3 protein. Of some 190,000 distinct CDR3 sequences detected, roughly 94% appear once; the ten largest clones hold 0.1%. Sequenced sample: CD4+ T cells from PBMCs. These receptors were taken from a human donor in good health.

DNA of the CDR3: TGTGCCAGCAGCGGCAGGGCCTACGAGCAGTACGTC. Translation: CASSGRAYEQYV. The chain couples TRBV28 to TRBJ2-7, with D possibly TRBD1 on 5 matching bases. V lost 6 bases and J lost 2, with 8 bases in between. From germline, CDR1 is MDHEN and CDR2 SYDVKM. The CDR3 totals 12 residues.

This rearrangement joins TRBV9 to TRBJ2-1; D may be TRBD1 or TRBD2 (5 bases each). Germline loops: CDR1 SGDLS, CDR2 YYNGEE. The CDR3 is 14 residues long. With 0 bases removed from V and 8 bases from J, the gap between germline ends came to 12 bases. The CDR3 DNA reads as TGTGCCAGCAGCGTAGACGCGAGGGGAGATGAGCAGTTCTTC. This sequence encodes CASSVDARGDEQFF. The full variable domain, with the rest looked up from reference TRBV9 and TRBJ2-1, is DSGVTQTPKHLITATGQRVTLRCSPRSGDLSVYWYQQSLDQGLQFLIQYYNGEERAKGNILERFSAQQFPDLHSELNLSSLELGDSALYFCASSVDARGDEQFFGPGTRLTVL.

The chain has TRBV3-1 and TRBJ1-2; D is undetermined. The CDR3 contains 14 residues. The germline V and J ends were trimmed by 4 bases and 5 bases, with 14 bases remaining between them. CDR1 is LGHDT, CDR2 YNNKEL, per germline (reference sequence). The chain's CDR3 is CASSLRARSYGYTF. Written as DNA, the CDR3 is TGTGCCAGCAGCCTGAGGGCCAGATCGTATGGCTACACCTTC.

The V call is TRBV20-1, the J call TRBJ2-7, with a possible D match to TRBD2 (6 bases). Germline lookup yields CDR1 DFQATT and CDR2 SNEGSKA (reference sequence). The CDR3 spans 13 residues. V dropped 1 base and J dropped 5 bases, with 12 bases sitting between them. The CDR3 DNA is TGCAGTGCTAGAGCCGGGAGATCGGACGAGCAGTACTTC. Translation gives CSARAGRSDEQYF.

J is TRBJ2-5 and V is TRBV20-1; 13 positions agree with TRBD2. This CDR3 is 15 amino acids long. Per the germline V gene, CDR1 is DFQATT and CDR2 is SNEGSKA (reference sequence). V trimming: 3 bases; J trimming: 5 bases; junction bases outside the gene matches: 6. CDR3 sequence (DNA): TGCAGTGCTAGGGACGGACTAGCGGGGGAGGAGACCCAGTACTTC. As protein: CSARDGLAGEETQYF.

V usage is TRBV9 and J usage is TRBJ2-3, with D possibly matching TRBD1 (5 bases). CDR3 length equals 14 residues. V gave up 3 bases and J gave up 6 bases, with 14 bases separating them. The germline V gene encodes CDR1 SGDLS and CDR2 YYNGEE. CDR3 sequence reads: CASSGGRARDTQYF. In nucleotides, the CDR3 is TGTGCCAGCAGCGGGGGCAGGGCGCGGGATACGCAGTATTTT.

V usage is TRBV27 and J usage is TRBJ2-7; TRBD1 matches 7 bases. From germline, CDR1 is MNHEY and CDR2 SMNVEV (reference sequence). The V gene end was trimmed by 5 bases and the J gene end by 4 bases; junction bases not matched to a gene: 11. The CDR3 extends over 15 amino acids. DNA of the CDR3: TGTGCCAGCAGTCCACTCGACAGGGAGAGGTACGAGCAGTACGTC. The encoded protein is CASSPLDRERYEQYV.

This chain links TRBV18 with TRBJ2-1; D unclear. The CDR3 runs 16 residues. The germline gives CDR1 KGHSH, CDR2 LQKENI. The V gene lost 6 bases and the J gene lost 3 bases, with 18 bases spanning the gap. The CDR3 protein is CASSPGLGSGYNEQFF. CDR3 sequence (DNA): TGTGCCAGCTCCCCCGGATTAGGATCCGGCTACAATGAGCAGTTCTTC.

This sequence joins TRBV3-1 and TRBJ1-2, with D uncertain. CDR3 length: 14 amino acids. Trimming shortened V by 4 bases and J by 7 bases, and 16 bases separated the two germline ends. Germline CDR1 reads LGHDT; CDR2 reads YNNKEL (reference sequence). CDR3 residues: CASSPSRGFGGYTF. The DNA for the CDR3 is TGTGCCAGCAGCCCCTCGCGTGGGTTCGGTGGCTACACCTTC.

The chain employs TRBV6-5 and TRBJ2-5; 7 bases match TRBD2. From germline, CDR1 is MNHEY and CDR2 SVGAGI. The CDR3 has 11 residues. The CDR3 sequence is CATGRLKTQYF. CDR3 in DNA: TGTGCGACCGGGAGGCTTAAGACCCAGTACTTC.

The rearrangement links TRBV30 to TRBJ2-3; D not resolved. V was cut by 1 base and J by 6 bases, with 8 bases left in between. Germline CDR1 and CDR2: GTSNPN and SVGIG (reference sequence). This CDR3 comprises 12 residues. CDR3 coding DNA: TGTGCCTGGAGTGCGGTACCGGATACGCAGTATTTT. It yields the protein CAWSAVPDTQYF.

The CDR3 DNA is TGTGCCAGCTCAAACGACAGGAGCACAGATACGCAGTATTTT. This translates into CASSNDRSTDTQYF. V gene TRBV18 combines with J gene TRBJ2-3, with TRBD1 as a possible D gene (6 bases). Per germline, CDR1 KGHSH and CDR2 LQKENI. This CDR3 has 14 residues. V lost 5 bases and J 0 bases, leaving 9 bases between the germline ends.

V and J are TRBV11-2 and TRBJ2-7; D not certain. This CDR3 has 11 amino acids. Trimming removed 9 bases from V and 3 bases from J, with 9 bases in between. Germline CDR1 and CDR2: SGHAT and FQNNGV. The CDR3 region is CASYQVYEQYV. CDR3 in DNA: TGTGCCAGTTACCAGGTCTACGAGCAGTACGTC.